This T cell receptor beta chain comes out of a study of blood T cells in healthy people across ages. Study-wide findings and caveats: The authors considered diversity estimates from one million T cells to be underestimates. Without sorted subsets, naive and antigen-experienced compartments could not be conclusively compared.

Then a second PCR, running about 6 to 12 cycles, was carried out with a sample-barcoded 5' primer and a J-beta primer mix. TCRdb analysed the 5' RACE reads with MiXCR anew, one entry per CDR3 protein. In the table there are roughly 800,000 distinct CDR3 sequences, about a quarter of which are singletons. This clonotype turned up a few times. The antigen remains unidentified. The V end was cut by 5 bases, the J end by 1 base, with 10 bases between. The CDR3 totals 14 residues. The germline gives CDR1 KGHDR, CDR2 SFDVKD. These data also featured in a second study, about T cells of mothers and their children. This second study says: A few healthy Caucasian mothers gave samples, and so did their six children.

The chain joins TRBV24-1 to TRBJ1-2; D uncertain. This clonotype originated in a boy younger than 18 in good health. Sequencing was done on a sample of blood. The CDR3 sequence: CATSGPTVNYGYTF. In DNA form, the CDR3 reads TGTGCCACCAGTGGCCCGACGGTTAACTATGGCTACACCTTC.